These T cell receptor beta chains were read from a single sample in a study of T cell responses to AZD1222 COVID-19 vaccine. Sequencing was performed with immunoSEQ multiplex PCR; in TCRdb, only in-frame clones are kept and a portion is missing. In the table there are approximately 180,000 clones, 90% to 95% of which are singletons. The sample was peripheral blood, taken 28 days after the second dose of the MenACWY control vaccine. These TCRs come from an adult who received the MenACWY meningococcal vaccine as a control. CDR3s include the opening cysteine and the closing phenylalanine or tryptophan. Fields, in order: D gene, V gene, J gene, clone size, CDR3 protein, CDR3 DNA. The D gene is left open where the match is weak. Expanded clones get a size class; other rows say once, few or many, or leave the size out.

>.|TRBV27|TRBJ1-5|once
CASSLLGGQPDQPQHF
TGTGCCAGCAGTTTACTCGGAGGACAGCCCGATCAGCCCCAGCATTTT
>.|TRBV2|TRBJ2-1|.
CASSESSYNEQFF
TGTGCCAGCAGTGAGAGCTCCTACAATGAGCAGTTCTTC
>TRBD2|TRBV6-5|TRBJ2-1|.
CASTPTSGRYNEQFF
TGTGCCAGCACCCCGACTAGCGGGAGGTACAATGAGCAGTTCTTC
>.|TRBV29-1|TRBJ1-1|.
CSVEGNTEAFF
TGCAGCGTTGAGGGAAACACTGAAGCTTTCTTT
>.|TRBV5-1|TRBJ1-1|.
CASSLDGEAFF
TGCGCCAGCAGCTTGGATGGAGAAGCTTTCTTT
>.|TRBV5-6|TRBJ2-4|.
CASSFTGAKNIQYF
TGTGCCAGCAGCTTCACCGGGGCCAAAAACATTCAGTACTTC
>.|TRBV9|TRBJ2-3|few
CASSVLGVGDQRYF
TGTGCCAGCAGCGTCCTCGGGGTCGGGGACCAACGGTATTTT
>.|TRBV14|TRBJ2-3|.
CASSRGLIYPDTQYF
TGTGCCAGCAGCCGGGGACTGATCTACCCAGATACGCAGTATTTT
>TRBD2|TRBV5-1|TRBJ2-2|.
CASRLFGGSSNTGELFF
TGCGCCAGCAGGTTGTTTGGCGGGAGTTCCAACACCGGGGAGCTGTTTTTT
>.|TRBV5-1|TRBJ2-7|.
CASSLSRFGEQYF
TGCGCCAGCAGCTTGTCAAGGTTTGGGGAGCAGTACTTC
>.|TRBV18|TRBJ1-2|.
CASSPLLGGGYTF
TGTGCCAGCTCACCCCTCTTGGGGGGGGGCTACACCTTC
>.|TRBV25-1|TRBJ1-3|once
CASRGSGNTIYF
TGTGCCAGCAGGGGGTCCGGAAACACCATATATTTT
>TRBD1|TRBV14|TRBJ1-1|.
CASSQDYSGGEWNTEAFF
TGTGCCAGCAGCCAAGATTATTCAGGGGGCGAGTGGAACACTGAAGCTTTCTTT
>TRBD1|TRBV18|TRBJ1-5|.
CASSNRDRGGNQPQHF
TGTGCCAGCTCCAACCGGGACAGGGGAGGCAATCAGCCCCAGCATTTT
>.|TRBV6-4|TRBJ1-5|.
CASPGGNQPQHF
TGTGCCAGCCCCGGAGGGAATCAGCCCCAGCATTTT
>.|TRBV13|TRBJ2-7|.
CASSFGGIGDEQYF
TGTGCCAGCAGCTTCGGAGGGATTGGAGACGAGCAGTACTTC
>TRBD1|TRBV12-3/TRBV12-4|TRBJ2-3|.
CATTGQGDTQYF
TGTGCCACCACTGGACAGGGAGATACGCAGTATTTT
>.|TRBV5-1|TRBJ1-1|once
CASSLARGNTEAFF
TGCGCCAGCAGCTTGGCCCGCGGGAACACTGAAGCTTTCTTT
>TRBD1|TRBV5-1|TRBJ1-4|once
CASSVQGNFQEKLFF
TGCGCCAGCAGCGTACAGGGGAACTTCCAGGAAAAACTGTTTTTT
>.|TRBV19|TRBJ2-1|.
CASSIGANEQFF
TGTGCCAGTAGTATTGGGGCGAATGAGCAGTTCTTC
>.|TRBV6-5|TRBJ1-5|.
CAVRRQGVDQPQHF
TGTGCCGTTAGGAGGCAGGGAGTTGATCAGCCCCAGCATTTT
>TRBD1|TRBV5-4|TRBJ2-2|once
CASSSLTGARSTGELFF
TGTGCCAGCAGCTCACTCACAGGGGCCAGAAGCACCGGGGAGCTGTTTTTT
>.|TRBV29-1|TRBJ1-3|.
CSVLSGGNTIYF
TGCAGCGTTCTATCGGGGGGAAACACCATATATTTT
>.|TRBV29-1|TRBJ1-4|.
CSVETPGGGPEKLFF
TGCAGCGTTGAAACTCCCGGCGGAGGGCCTGAAAAACTGTTTTTT
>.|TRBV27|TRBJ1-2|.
CASSLWGSTGGYTF
TGTGCCAGCAGTTTATGGGGTTCAACTGGCGGCTACACCTTC
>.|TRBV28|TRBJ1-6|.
CASSLAGLNSPLHF
TGTGCCAGCAGTTTAGCGGGGTTAAATTCACCCCTCCACTTT
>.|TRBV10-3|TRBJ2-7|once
CAGARSSYEQYF
TGTGCCGGAGCGAGGAGCTCCTACGAGCAGTACTTC